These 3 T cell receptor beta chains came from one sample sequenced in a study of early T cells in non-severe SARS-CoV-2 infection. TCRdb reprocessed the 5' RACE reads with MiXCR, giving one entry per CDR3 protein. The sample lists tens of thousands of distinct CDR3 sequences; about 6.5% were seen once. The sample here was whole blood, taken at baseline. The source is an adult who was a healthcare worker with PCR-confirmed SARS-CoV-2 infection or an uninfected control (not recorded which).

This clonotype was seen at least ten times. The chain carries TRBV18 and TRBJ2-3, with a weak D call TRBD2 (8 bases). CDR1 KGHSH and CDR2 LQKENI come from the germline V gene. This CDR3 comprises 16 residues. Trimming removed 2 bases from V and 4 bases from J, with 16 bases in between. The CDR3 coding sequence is TGTGCCAGCTCACCAGCCGGGACAGCGGGGGCAGATACGCAGTATTTT. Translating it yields CASSPAGTAGADTQYF.

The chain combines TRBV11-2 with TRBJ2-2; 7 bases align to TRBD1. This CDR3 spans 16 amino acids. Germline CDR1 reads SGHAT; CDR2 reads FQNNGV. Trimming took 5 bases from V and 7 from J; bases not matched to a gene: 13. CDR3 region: CASSLLTDRRFGELFF. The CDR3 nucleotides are TGTGCCAGCAGCCTACTAACGGACAGGAGATTCGGGGAGCTGTTTTTT.

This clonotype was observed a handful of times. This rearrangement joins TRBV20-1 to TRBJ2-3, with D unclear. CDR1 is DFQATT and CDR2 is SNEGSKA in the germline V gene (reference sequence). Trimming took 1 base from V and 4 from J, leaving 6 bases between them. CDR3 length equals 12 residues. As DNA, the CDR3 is TGCAGTGCTAGAGTTATCCCAGATACGCAGTATTTT. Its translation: CSARVIPDTQYF.